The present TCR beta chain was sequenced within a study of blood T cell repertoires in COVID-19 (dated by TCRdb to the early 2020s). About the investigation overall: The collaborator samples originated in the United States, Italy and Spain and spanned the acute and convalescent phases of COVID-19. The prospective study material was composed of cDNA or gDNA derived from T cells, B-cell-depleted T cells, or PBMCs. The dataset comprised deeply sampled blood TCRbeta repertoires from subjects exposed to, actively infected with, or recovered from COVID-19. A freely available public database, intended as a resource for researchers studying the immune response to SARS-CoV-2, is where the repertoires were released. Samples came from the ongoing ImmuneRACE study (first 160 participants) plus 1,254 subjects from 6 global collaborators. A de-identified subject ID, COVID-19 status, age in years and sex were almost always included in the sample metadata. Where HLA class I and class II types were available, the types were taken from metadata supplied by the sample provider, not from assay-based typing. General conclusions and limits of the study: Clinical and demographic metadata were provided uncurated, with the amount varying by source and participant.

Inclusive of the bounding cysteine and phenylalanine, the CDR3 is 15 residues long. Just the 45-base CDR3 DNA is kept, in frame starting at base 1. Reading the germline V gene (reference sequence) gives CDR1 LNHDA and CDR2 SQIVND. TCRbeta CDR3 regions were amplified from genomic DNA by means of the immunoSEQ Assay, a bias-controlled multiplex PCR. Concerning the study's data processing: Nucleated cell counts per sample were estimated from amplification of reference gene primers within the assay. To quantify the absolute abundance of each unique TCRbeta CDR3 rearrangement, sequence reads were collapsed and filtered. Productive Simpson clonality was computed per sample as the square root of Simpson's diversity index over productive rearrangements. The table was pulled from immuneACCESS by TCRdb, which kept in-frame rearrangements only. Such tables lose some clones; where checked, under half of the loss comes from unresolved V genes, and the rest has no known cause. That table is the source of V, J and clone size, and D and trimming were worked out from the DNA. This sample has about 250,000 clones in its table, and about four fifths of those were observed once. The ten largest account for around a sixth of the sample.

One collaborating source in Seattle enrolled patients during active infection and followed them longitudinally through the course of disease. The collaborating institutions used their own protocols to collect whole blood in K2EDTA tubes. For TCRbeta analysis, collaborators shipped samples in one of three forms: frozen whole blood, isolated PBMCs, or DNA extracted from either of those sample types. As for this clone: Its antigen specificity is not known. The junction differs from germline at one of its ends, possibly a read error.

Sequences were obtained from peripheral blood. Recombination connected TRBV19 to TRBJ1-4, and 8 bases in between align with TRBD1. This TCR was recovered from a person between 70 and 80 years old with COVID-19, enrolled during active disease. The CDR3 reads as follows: CASMSGTGMMKKLFF. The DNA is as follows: TGTGCCAGCATGTCCGGGACAGGTATGATGAAAAAGCTGTTTTTT.